Detailed here is one T cell receptor (beta chain). The antigen is not known. The sample is drawn from a study of T-cell reconstitution after alpha-beta-depleted transplantation in children. Study results and caveats: Most T-cell counts and diversity one year after the transplant came from T cells that were newly produced. High day-60 TCRbeta diversity in some patients came from surviving recipient T cells and thymic progenitors. Expanded graft clones, several hundred of them, were reportedly the source of alpha-beta T cells about two months after transplant.

CDR3 length equals 14 residues. Deletions cut 5 bases from V and 5 bases from J, with 16 bases between. CDR1 and CDR2 from the germline V gene are MDHEN and SYDVKM. Unique molecular identifiers were used in preparing the TCRbeta library. One entry per CDR3 protein, called by TCRdb with MiXCR from the PCR reads. The data contain about 250,000 distinct CDR3 sequences, about 24% of them seen just once; the ten biggest clones take up 4.8%. The input for sequencing was PBMCs, mostly from graft donor cells, taken 360 days after TCRalphabeta/CD19-depleted stem cell transplant. This sequence joins TRBV28 and TRBJ2-7; D might be TRBD2 (6 bases). The clonotype originates from a female patient aged 2 to 10 who had a stem cell transplant for congenital amegakaryocytic thrombocytopenia, so the T cells may come from the graft donor. CDR3 region: CASSVSGSRNEQYF. CDR3 DNA: TGTGCCAGCAGTGTAAGCGGGTCACGCAACGAGCAGTACTTC.